The next 31 T cell receptor beta chains were all read from a single sample in a study of PD-L1 blockade in urothelial cancer (dated by TCRdb to about 2017). Library prep was done by the immunoSEQ multiplex PCR assay. TCRdb re-hosts the immuneACCESS table, in-frame sequences only. Its copies lack some clones; in the studies checked, an unresolved V gene accounts for under half of them, and the cause for the rest is not known. Here the sample has around 40,000 clones; more than 70% occur a single time. The top ten constitute 16% of the sample. Sample: PBMCs, taken around atezolizumab (anti-PD-L1) treatment. These receptor sequences come from a man aged 55 to 69 with urothelial cancer.

This chain connects TRBV5-5 to TRBJ2-7, with a tentative D call TRBD1 (5 bases). Germline V CDR1 and CDR2: SGHKS, YYEKEE (reference sequence). The CDR3 consists of 12 residues. V was shortened by 5 bases and J by 6 bases, with 12 bases between the two germline ends. CDR3 nucleotides: TGTGCCAGCAGTGACAGCTTGGGCGAGCAGTACTTC. This gives the protein CASSDSLGEQYF.

This clone occurred a few times. The CDR3 sequence: CASSQHDSLWGDEQFF. The DNA for the CDR3 is TGTGCCAGCAGCCAGCACGATAGCCTTTGGGGGGATGAGCAGTTCTTC. The rearrangement uses TRBV14 and TRBJ2-1, with D perhaps TRBD2 (6 bases). The CDR3 is 16 residues long. Trimming cost V 3 bases and J 8 bases, with 20 bases left between them. From germline, CDR1 is SGHDN and CDR2 FVKESK.

The gene calls are TRBV15 and TRBJ2-5, with 11 bases matching TRBD1. Germline V gives CDR1 LNHNV, CDR2 YYDKDF (reference sequence). The CDR3 sequence is 15 residues long. The V segment lost 3 bases and the J segment 4 bases; nucleotides outside the gene matches: 4. The CDR3 loop reads CATSSGTGGRETQYF. The CDR3 nucleotides are TGTGCCACCAGCAGCGGGACAGGGGGGCGAGAGACCCAGTACTTC.

This clone was recorded a few times. The V and J genes are TRBV6-6 and TRBJ2-7, with D possibly being TRBD2 (5 bases). V lost 2 bases, J lost 9 bases, and 14 bases lay in between. CDR1 and CDR2 (germline): MNHNY, SVGAGI (reference sequence). The length of the CDR3 is 13 residues. CDR3 region: CASSYAGSSVQYF. In DNA form, the CDR3 reads TGTGCCAGCAGTTACGCGGGCAGTTCGGTGCAGTACTTC.

The chain uses TRBV11-2 and TRBJ2-1, with 8 bases fitting TRBD1. The CDR3 is 15 amino acids. Germline V gene data show CDR1 as SGHAT and CDR2 as FQNNGV. Germline trimming cut 1 base from V and 9 bases from J; bases unmatched to any gene: 8. The DNA for the CDR3 is TGTGCCAGCAGCTTAGGGACAGGGATCTCATTTGAGCAGTTCTTC. It specifies CASSLGTGISFEQFF.

The rearrangement joins TRBV6-5 to TRBJ2-2, with D possibly TRBD1 on 6 matching bases. The CDR3 extends over 15 amino acids. Trimming shortened V by 6 bases and J by 5 bases, and 16 bases separated the two germline ends. Germline lookup yields CDR1 MNHEY and CDR2 SVGAGI. The CDR3 sequence is CASRSQGSGTGELFF. The CDR3 DNA reads as TGTGCCAGCAGATCACAGGGTTCGGGGACCGGGGAGCTGTTTTTT.

This chain joins TRBV5-1 and TRBJ1-1, with 8 bases matching TRBD1. After removal of 2 bases from V and 4 bases from J, the junction contained 13 bases not matched to a gene. The CDR3 extends over 17 amino acids. Germline V gives CDR1 SGHRS, CDR2 YFSETQ. The CDR3 region has the DNA TGCGCCAGCAGCTTCGGGACAGGTGGGGGGACGAGCACTGAAGCTTTCTTT. It yields the protein CASSFGTGGGTSTEAFF.

The chain is built from TRBV5-1 and TRBJ2-7; 7 bases are a match to TRBD1. Germline-derived CDR1 and CDR2 are SGHRS and YFSETQ. CDR3 size: 15 residues. The junction had 5 bases not matched to a gene; V was cut back by 0 bases and J by 2 bases. CDR3: CASSLEPTGPYEQYF. The DNA for the CDR3 is TGCGCCAGCAGCTTGGAACCGACAGGGCCCTACGAGCAGTACTTC. Full variable domain (rest looked up from reference TRBV5-1 and TRBJ2-7): KAGVTQTPRYLIKTRGQQVTLSCSPISGHRSVSWYQQTPGQGLQFLFEYFSETQRNKGNFPGRFSGRQFSNSRSEMNVSTLELGDSALYLCASSLEPTGPYEQYFGPGTRLTVT.

This sequence joins TRBV11-2 and TRBJ2-1, with 10 bases that match TRBD2. With V trimmed by 0 bases and J by 8 bases, 4 bases remained unmatched. CDR1 SGHAT and CDR2 FQNNGV come from the germline V gene. CDR3 length: 15 amino acids. For the CDR3, the DNA is TGTGCCAGCAGCTTAGAGGGTAGCGGGAGGTATGAGCAGTTCTTC. Its translation is CASSLEGSGRYEQFF.

This clone was seen only once. The rearrangement links TRBV5-1 to TRBJ1-4; the D gene is possibly TRBD1 (5 bases). CDR1 and CDR2 from the germline V gene are SGHRS and YFSETQ. Trimming stripped 2 bases from V and 2 bases from J, with 7 bases between. The CDR3 length is 14 residues. The CDR3 sequence is CASSFKGTNEKLFF. The CDR3 coding sequence is TGCGCCAGCAGCTTTAAGGGGACTAATGAAAAACTGTTTTTT.

The chain links TRBV29-1 to TRBJ2-7; D might be TRBD2 (6 bases). The V gene lost 4 bases and the J gene lost 4 bases, with 17 bases spanning the gap. Germline CDR1 reads SQVTM; CDR2 reads ANQGSEA. The CDR3 has 14 amino acids. CDR3 in amino acids: CSVGWRAFGYEQYF. In DNA form, the CDR3 reads TGCAGCGTTGGGTGGAGGGCTTTTGGGTACGAGCAGTACTTC.

V is TRBV6-5 and J is TRBJ2-5; 9 bases are a match to TRBD2. The CDR3 is 16 residues long. J was trimmed by 4 bases and V by 1 base; bases with no gene match: 7. Germline CDR1 is MNHEY and CDR2 is SVGAGI. This chain's CDR3 is CASSYLVAGVRETQYF. Written as DNA, the CDR3 is TGTGCCAGCAGTTACTTAGTAGCGGGAGTAAGAGAGACCCAGTACTTC.

This clone turned up a few times. The chain combines TRBV5-1 with TRBJ1-1, with 8 positions matching TRBD1. The CDR3 sequence is 14 residues long. V trimming: 4 bases; J trimming: 5 bases; junction bases outside the gene matches: 7. Per germline, CDR1 SGHRS and CDR2 YFSETQ. The CDR3 sequence is CASSPLGQETEAFF. CDR3 DNA sequence: TGCGCCAGCAGCCCTCTGGGACAGGAAACTGAAGCTTTCTTT.

The chain recombines TRBV5-6 with TRBJ2-7; no clear D. V lost 8 bases, J lost 5 bases, and 17 bases lay in between. CDR1 is SGHDT and CDR2 is YYEEEE in the germline V gene. CDR3 size: 13 residues. The CDR3 protein is CASSLVPRNEQYF. CDR3 DNA: TGTGCCAGTTCCCTAGTCCCGAGGAACGAGCAGTACTTC.

This chain uses TRBV19 with TRBJ2-2; 11 nucleotides align to TRBD2. V lost 2 bases and J lost 4; bases outside the gene matches: 0. CDR3 length: 15 residues. Germline V gene sequence: CDR1 LNHDA, CDR2 SQIVND (reference sequence). Written as DNA, the CDR3 is TGTGCCAGTAGTATACTAGCGGGAGGCACCGGGGAGCTGTTTTTT. Residues: CASSILAGGTGELFF.

J is TRBJ2-1 and V is TRBV19, with 14 bases identical to TRBD2. V lost 6 bases, J lost 4 bases, and 2 bases stayed unmatched. The CDR3 runs to 15 residues. The V gene's germline CDR1 is LNHDA and CDR2 SQIVND (reference sequence). The CDR3 sequence is CASRTSGRVYNEQFF. Here the CDR3 DNA reads TGTGCCAGTAGGACTAGCGGGAGGGTATACAATGAGCAGTTCTTC.

This sequence joins TRBV11-3 and TRBJ2-7; possible D gene TRBD2, 5 bases. Trimming took off 1 base at V and 0 bases at J, with 7 bases between the two ends. The CDR3 is made up of 14 amino acids. The germline V gene encodes CDR1 SGHNT and CDR2 YENEEA. This chain's CDR3 is CASSLGAGSYEQYF. CDR3 DNA: TGTGCCAGCAGCTTAGGGGCGGGCTCCTACGAGCAGTACTTC.

This chain connects TRBV5-1 to TRBJ1-5, with D possibly being TRBD1 (5 bases). The V end was cut by 0 bases, the J end by 2 bases, with 9 bases between. In germline, CDR1 is SGHRS, CDR2 YFSETQ. CDR3 length: 15 residues. The CDR3 protein is CASSLATGGNQPQHF. CDR3 sequence (DNA): TGCGCCAGCAGCTTGGCGACGGGGGGCAATCAGCCCCAGCATTTT. Together with reference TRBV5-1 and TRBJ1-5, the CDR3 gives the full variable domain: KAGVTQTPRYLIKTRGQQVTLSCSPISGHRSVSWYQQTPGQGLQFLFEYFSETQRNKGNFPGRFSGRQFSNSRSEMNVSTLELGDSALYLCASSLATGGNQPQHFGDGTRLSIL.

The rearrangement joins TRBV13 to TRBJ2-3, with a weak D call TRBD1 (5 bases). CDR1 is PRHDT and CDR2 is FYEKMQ in the germline V gene (reference sequence). The ends were cut back, 5 bases at V and 5 bases at J, with 20 bases in the middle. The CDR3 consists of 16 residues. The DNA for the CDR3 is TGTGCCAGCAGCCAAGGACACCCCTCCCAAGAAGATACGCAGTATTTT. Translation: CASSQGHPSQEDTQYF.

The chain recombines TRBV19 with TRBJ1-3; TRBD1 might be the D (6 bases). The V end was cut by 8 bases, the J end by 0 bases, with 14 bases between. From germline, CDR1 is LNHDA and CDR2 SQIVND (reference sequence). This CDR3 is 15 amino acids long. For the CDR3, the DNA is TGTGCCAGTGAGGGGACAACTTCCTCTGGAAACACCATATATTTT. It translates to CASEGTTSSGNTIYF.

This clone was detected once. The chain recombines TRBV28 with TRBJ2-7, with D perhaps matching TRBD1 (5 bases). This CDR3 is 13 amino acids long. CDR1 is MDHEN and CDR2 is SYDVKM in the germline V gene. The germline V and J ends were trimmed by 6 bases and 0 bases, with 9 bases remaining between them. Here the CDR3 reads CASRGPSSYEQYF. For the CDR3, the DNA is TGTGCCAGCAGGGGGCCAAGCTCCTACGAGCAGTACTTC.

The rearrangement links TRBV5-6 to TRBJ2-7; D may be TRBD2 (5 bases). Germline V gene lookup returns CDR1 SGHDT and CDR2 YYEEEE. The V end lost 0 bases, the J end lost 2 bases, and 9 bases lay between the germline ends. This CDR3 is built from 14 residues. CDR3 coding DNA: TGTGCCAGCAGCTTGGGAGCGGAGGCCTACGAGCAGTACTTC. It yields the protein CASSLGAEAYEQYF.

Concerning this clone itself: The same CDR3 can be traced to other DNA sequences in this sample. This rearrangement joins TRBV27 to TRBJ2-3; 10 bases line up with TRBD2. CDR3 length: 15 residues. CDR1 is MNHEY and CDR2 is SMNVEV in the germline V gene (reference sequence). V lost 4 bases to trimming and J lost 2 bases; unmatched junction nucleotides: 3. CDR3 nucleotides: TGTGCCAGCAGTTATCTAGCGGGGGACACAGATACGCAGTATTTT. Its protein is CASSYLAGDTDTQYF.

The chain is built from TRBV5-4 and TRBJ1-2; the match to TRBD1 covers 8 bases. CDR3 length: 16 residues. V trimming: 3 bases; J trimming: 5 bases; junction bases outside the gene matches: 12. Germline CDR1 SGHNT, CDR2 YYREEE (reference sequence). The CDR3: CASSSKVDRGGYGYTF. The CDR3 nucleotides read TGTGCCAGCAGCTCAAAAGTCGACAGGGGTGGTTATGGCTACACCTTC.

The genes are TRBV18 and TRBJ1-4, with D hard to call. V was clipped by 2 bases and J by 12 bases, with 10 bases between them. The CDR3 contains 12 residues. Germline V CDR1 and CDR2: KGHSH, LQKENI. The CDR3 sequence: CASSPGRLELFF. The CDR3, as DNA: TGTGCCAGCTCACCAGGGAGGCTTGAACTGTTTTTT.

The chain carries TRBV19 and TRBJ1-1, with TRBD1 identical over 8 bases. The CDR3 covers 15 residues. Germline CDR1 LNHDA, CDR2 SQIVND (reference sequence). J lost 5 bases, V lost 5 bases, and 10 bases had no gene match. CDR3 region: CASSPSPGGRTEAFF. CDR3 coding DNA: TGTGCCAGTAGTCCAAGCCCAGGGGGCCGTACTGAAGCTTTCTTT.

The chain is built from TRBV27 and TRBJ1-1; D gene uncertain. The CDR3 extends over 13 amino acids. The germline gives CDR1 MNHEY, CDR2 SMNVEV (reference sequence). Trimming left V 2 bases short and J 6 bases short, with 10 bases between. CDR3 in DNA: TGTGCCAGCAGTTTAACCAGACTCGCTGAAGCTTTCTTT. Amino acids: CASSLTRLAEAFF.

The chain's CDR3 is CASSLALATAIQYF. In DNA, the CDR3 is TGTGCCAGCAGTTTAGCACTAGCTACGGCCATTCAGTACTTC. The chain links TRBV28 to TRBJ2-4; D perhaps matches TRBD2 (6 bases). The V gene's germline CDR1 is MDHEN and CDR2 SYDVKM. The CDR3 has 14 amino acids. V was pared by 2 bases and J by 9 bases, with 14 bases between.

V usage is TRBV27 and J usage is TRBJ2-3, with TRBD1 matching over 8 bases. Germline CDR1 is MNHEY and CDR2 is SMNVEV (reference sequence). The CDR3 totals 16 residues. Germline trimming cut 0 bases from V and 2 bases from J; bases unmatched to any gene: 4. The CDR3 spells CASSLSQGALTDTQYF. In nucleotides, the CDR3 is TGTGCCAGCAGTTTATCGCAGGGGGCGCTCACAGATACGCAGTATTTT.

This sequence joins TRBV30 and TRBJ2-3, with D possibly matching TRBD2 (6 bases). Per the germline V gene, CDR1 is GTSNPN and CDR2 is SVGIG (reference sequence). This CDR3 is 14 amino acids long. Deletions cut 0 bases from V and 5 bases from J, with 12 bases between. For the CDR3, the DNA is TGTGCCTGGAGTGTGCCGGGAGTTCAAGATACGCAGTATTTT. As protein: CAWSVPGVQDTQYF.

The J gene is TRBJ2-2, the V gene TRBV15; D is perhaps TRBD2 (7 bases). Trimming removed 2 bases from V and 6 bases from J, with 22 bases in between. Germline CDR1 is LNHNV and CDR2 is YYDKDF (reference sequence). The CDR3 has 18 residues. The CDR3 spells CATSRTGTTREGAGELFF. The CDR3 nucleotides are TGTGCCACCAGCAGAACCGGGACTACCAGGGAGGGGGCCGGGGAGCTGTTTTTT.